This T cell receptor (beta chain) was identified during a study of neurological immune-mediated disorders. The cDNA was generated by 5'RACE with 10-nucleotide random UMIs. TCRdb reanalysed the 5' RACE reads using MiXCR and keeps one entry per CDR3 protein. The sample holds about 92,000 distinct CDR3 sequences, 3% to 4.5% seen once. General study results and limits: For the multiple sclerosis repertoire cluster, an association with any clinical or MRI feature was absent. It was HTLV-1-associated myelopathy that showed the most TCR clonal expansion, while multiple sclerosis showed the least, falling below healthy controls.

This clonotype was seen ten or more times. The antigen remains undetermined. Germline values: CDR1 MNHEY, CDR2 SVGAGI. CDR3 length: 15 residues. V gave up 2 bases and J gave up 1 base, with 11 bases separating them. Sequences were obtained from PBMCs. V is TRBV6-5 and J is TRBJ2-5; the D gene is possibly TRBD2 (5 bases). This sequence originates from a woman aged 50 to 60 with multiple sclerosis. In DNA, the CDR3 is TGTGCCAGCAGTTACACTAGTTGGGGCCAAGAGACCCAGTACTTC. Translation: CASSYTSWGQETQYF.